This T cell receptor beta chain comes out of a study of T cell repertoires in cytomegalovirus infection. Overall study context: Both recently identified HLA-C-restricted and well-studied HLA-B-restricted CMV epitopes were used in the study. CMV infection plus the matching HLA type was flagged by public TCR beta signatures.

V lost 4 bases and J lost 7, with 10 bases in between. Germline lookup yields CDR1 MNHEY and CDR2 SVGAGI. The CDR3 has 12 amino acids. This clonotype has more than one count but fewer than ten. Its antigen is still unknown. Broader study findings: HLA-C-restricted CMV-specific TCR beta clonotypes were dominant in the ex vivo response. Public TCR beta family frequency separated CMV-and-HLA carriers, including in an independent cohort.

Via MiXCR, TCRdb re-called the reads, giving one row per CDR3 protein. The sample consists of 800,000 to 950,000 distinct CDR3 sequences, 30% to 35% of them appearing once. The receptor was derived from a human donor in good health (CMV status not recorded). Some clones in this sample may be carry-over from other donors' samples. This chain links TRBV6-5 with TRBJ1-2; D is uncertain. The source material was cultured CD8+ T cells from PBMCs, sampled from culture after CMV antigen stimulation. This CDR3 is CASSSGIGGYTF. The CDR3 DNA sequence: TGTGCCAGCAGTTCGGGGATTGGTGGCTACACCTTC.